This passage covers 9 T cell receptor beta chains from one sample sequenced in a study of cytomegalovirus exposure and HLA in healthy donors. Vbeta (60) and Jbeta (13) primers were used in the PCR. This table comes from immunoSEQ multiplex PCR, and its TCRdb copy is limited to in-frame clones, with some not included. The table lists about 140,000 clones, approximately 80% of them singletons. The sequenced material came from PBMCs. The receptor set was obtained from a man in his thirties or forties in good health and CMV-seropositive.

The gene calls are TRBV9 and TRBJ2-1, with a weak D call TRBD1 (5 bases). With 3 bases removed from V and 3 bases from J, the gap between germline ends came to 13 bases. This CDR3 has 15 amino acids. Germline loops: CDR1 SGDLS, CDR2 YYNGEE. The CDR3 sequence: CASSAPDSYYNEQFF. The CDR3 DNA follows: TGTGCCAGCAGCGCCCCTGACAGTTACTACAATGAGCAGTTCTTC.

In DNA, the CDR3 is TGTGCCAGCAGCCAAGAACAGGCGGGAGTGGGCGAGCAGTACTTC. Protein sequence: CASSQEQAGVGEQYF. The V call is TRBV5-4, the J call TRBJ2-5, with TRBD2 matching 7 bases. With the DNA end fitting TRBJ2-7 better, the J assignment may be wrong. Germline CDR1 and CDR2: SGHNT and YYREEE (reference sequence). The CDR3 spans 15 residues.

This CDR3 reads CASSVAASGESTDTQYF. The CDR3 DNA follows: TGTGCCAGCAGCGTAGCAGCTAGCGGGGAAAGCACAGATACGCAGTATTTT. The chain employs TRBV9 and TRBJ2-3, with 9 bases aligning to TRBD2. Germline loops: CDR1 SGDLS, CDR2 YYNGEE. The ends lost 0 bases at V and 0 bases at J; junction bases unmatched: 5. The CDR3 runs 17 residues. Full variable domain (rest looked up from reference TRBV9 and TRBJ2-3): DSGVTQTPKHLITATGQRVTLRCSPRSGDLSVYWYQQSLDQGLQFLIQYYNGEERAKGNILERFSAQQFPDLHSELNLSSLELGDSALYFCASSVAASGESTDTQYFGPGTRLTVL.

The rearrangement joins TRBV7-2 to TRBJ1-2; D unresolved. The CDR3 spans 15 residues. Trimming cost V 0 bases and J 0 bases, with 8 bases left between them. Germline lookup yields CDR1 SGHTA and CDR2 FQGNSA. CDR3 nucleotides: TGTGCCAGCAGCTTAGCGGGAGGTGCTAACTATGGCTACACCTTC. Protein product: CASSLAGGANYGYTF.

This clone was observed a few times. The rearrangement joins TRBV5-6 to TRBJ1-1; unclear D gene. V lost 2 bases and J 4 bases, leaving 12 bases between the germline ends. The germline CDR1 and CDR2 sequences are SGHDT and YYEEEE. This CDR3 has 14 amino acids. Here the CDR3 reads CASSFRTAGTEAFF. The CDR3, as DNA: TGTGCCAGCAGCTTCCGGACCGCGGGCACTGAAGCTTTCTTT.

This clone was recorded a few times. The CDR3 loop is CSARWRNEQFF. CDR3 nucleotides: TGCAGTGCTAGGTGGAGGAATGAGCAGTTCTTC. This sequence joins TRBV20-1 and TRBJ2-1; possible D gene TRBD2, 5 bases. The CDR3 length is 11 residues. Looked up from germline, CDR1 is DFQATT and CDR2 is SNEGSKA (reference sequence). V was pared by 3 bases and J by 7 bases, with 7 bases between.

The V gene is TRBV18, the J gene TRBJ2-3, with 10 bases fitting TRBD2. Per the germline V gene, CDR1 is KGHSH and CDR2 is LQKENI. This CDR3 comprises 15 residues. Trimming cost V 3 bases and J 0 bases; bases outside gene matches: 0. CDR3 sequence reads: CASSPSGGSTDTQYF. CDR3 nucleotides: TGTGCCAGCTCACCTAGCGGGGGGAGCACAGATACGCAGTATTTT.

This rearrangement joins TRBV30 to TRBJ1-2; a weak D match, TRBD1 (6 bases). With 3 bases removed from V and 0 bases from J, the gap between germline ends came to 14 bases. Germline CDR1 reads GTSNPN; CDR2 reads SVGIG (reference sequence). The CDR3 has 15 amino acids. CDR3 sequence: CAWRGQGGANYGYTF. The CDR3 nucleotides are TGTGCCTGGAGAGGGCAAGGGGGTGCTAACTATGGCTACACCTTC.

The CDR3 DNA reads TGTGCCAGCCGTCGGTTTAGCAATCAGCCCCAGCATTTT. Protein product: CASRRFSNQPQHF. The rearrangement uses TRBV6-5 and TRBJ1-5; no clear D. The CDR3 has 13 residues. Germline loops: CDR1 MNHEY, CDR2 SVGAGI. Trimming shortened V by 8 bases and J by 0 bases, and 8 bases separated the two germline ends.